Sequencing of this T cell receptor beta chain was carried out in a study of blood T cells in healthy people across ages. Study-level information: Template switching recovered approximately one barcoded beta molecule for every two T cells.

This CDR3 has 15 residues. In germline, CDR1 is SGHRS, CDR2 YFSETQ. A second PCR of 7 to 11 cycles used a sample-barcoded 5' primer and a J-beta primer mix. TCRdb passed the 5' RACE reads through MiXCR, listing each CDR3 protein once. The repertoire includes fewer than 2,000,000 distinct CDR3 sequences, roughly 32% of them detected once, and around 11% sits in the top ten. Study observations and caveats: Compared with aged donors, long-lived donors showed fewer expanded clones, suggesting selection.

In the case of this clonotype: Its target is unknown. The junction differs from germline at one of its ends, possibly a read error.

The V gene is TRBV5-1, the J gene TRBJ2-1, with 7 bases lining up with TRBD1. The receptor was derived from a woman aged 25-40 years in good health. The material sequenced was blood. DNA of the CDR3: TGCGCCAGCAGCTTGGAAGGGGGCTCCTACAATGAGCGGTTCTTC. It translates to CASSLEGGSYNERFF.